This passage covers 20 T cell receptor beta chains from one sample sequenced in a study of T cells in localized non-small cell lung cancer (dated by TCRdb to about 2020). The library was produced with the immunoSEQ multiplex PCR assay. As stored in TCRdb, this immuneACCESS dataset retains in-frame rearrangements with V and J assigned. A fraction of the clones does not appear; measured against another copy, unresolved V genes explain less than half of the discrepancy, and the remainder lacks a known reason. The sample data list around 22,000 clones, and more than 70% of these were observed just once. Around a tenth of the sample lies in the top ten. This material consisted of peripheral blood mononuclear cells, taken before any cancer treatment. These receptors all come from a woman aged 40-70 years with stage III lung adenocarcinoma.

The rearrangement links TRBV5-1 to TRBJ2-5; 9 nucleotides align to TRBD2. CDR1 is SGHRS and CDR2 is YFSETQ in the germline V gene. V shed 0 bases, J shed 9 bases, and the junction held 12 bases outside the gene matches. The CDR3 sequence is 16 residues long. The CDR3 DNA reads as TGCGCCAGCAGCTTGGCCGGACTAGCGCCTCCGGTGGCCCAGTACTTC. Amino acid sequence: CASSLAGLAPPVAQYF.

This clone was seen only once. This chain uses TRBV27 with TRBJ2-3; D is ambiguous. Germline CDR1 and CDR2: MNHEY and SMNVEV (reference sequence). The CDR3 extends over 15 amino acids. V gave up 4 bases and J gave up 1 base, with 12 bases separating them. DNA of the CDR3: TGTGCCAGCAGTTCCACCCTTGGGGGCACAGATACGCAGTATTTT. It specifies CASSSTLGGTDTQYF.

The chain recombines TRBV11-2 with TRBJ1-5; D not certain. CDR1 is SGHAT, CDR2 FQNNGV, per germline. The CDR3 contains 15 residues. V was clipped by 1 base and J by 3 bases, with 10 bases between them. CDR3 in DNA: TGTGCCAGCAGCTTAGGGCAGCCGAACAATCAGCCCCAGCATTTT. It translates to CASSLGQPNNQPQHF.

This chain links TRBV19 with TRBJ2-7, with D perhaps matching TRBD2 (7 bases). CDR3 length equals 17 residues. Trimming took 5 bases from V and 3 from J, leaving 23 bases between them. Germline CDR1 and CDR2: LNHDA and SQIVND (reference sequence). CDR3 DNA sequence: TGTGCCAGTAGTGGACAGATCGGGGCGGGAGTCGGCTACGAGCAGTACTTC. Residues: CASSGQIGAGVGYEQYF.

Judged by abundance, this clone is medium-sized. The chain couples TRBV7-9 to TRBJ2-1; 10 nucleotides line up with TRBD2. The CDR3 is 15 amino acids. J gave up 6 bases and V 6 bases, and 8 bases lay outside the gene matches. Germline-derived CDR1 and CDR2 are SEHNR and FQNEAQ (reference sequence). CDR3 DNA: TGTGCCAGCAGGCATAGCGGGAGGTTTTTCAATGAGCAGTTCTTC. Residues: CASRHSGRFFNEQFF.

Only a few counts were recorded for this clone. This CDR3 is CASSLTSGRAETQYF. The CDR3 nucleotides are TGTGCCAGCAGCTTAACTAGCGGGAGGGCAGAGACCCAGTACTTC. The chain carries TRBV7-3 and TRBJ2-5, with 11 bases identical to TRBD2. V was clipped by 0 bases and J by 4 bases; unmatched bases: 1. The germline gives CDR1 SGHTA, CDR2 FQGTGA. This CDR3 has 15 amino acids.

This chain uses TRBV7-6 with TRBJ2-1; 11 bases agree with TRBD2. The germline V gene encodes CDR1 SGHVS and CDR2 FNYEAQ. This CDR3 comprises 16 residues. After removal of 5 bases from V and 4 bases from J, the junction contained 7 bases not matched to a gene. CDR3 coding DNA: TGTGCCAGCAGCCCAATTAGGACTAGCGGGTACAATGAGCAGTTCTTC. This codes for CASSPIRTSGYNEQFF. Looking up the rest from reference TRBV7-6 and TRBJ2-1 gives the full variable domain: GAGVSQSPRYKVTKRGQDVALRCDPISGHVSLYWYRQALGQGPEFLTYFNYEAQQDKSGLPNDRFSAERPEGSISTLTIQRTEQRDSAMYRCASSPIRTSGYNEQFFGPGTRLTVL.

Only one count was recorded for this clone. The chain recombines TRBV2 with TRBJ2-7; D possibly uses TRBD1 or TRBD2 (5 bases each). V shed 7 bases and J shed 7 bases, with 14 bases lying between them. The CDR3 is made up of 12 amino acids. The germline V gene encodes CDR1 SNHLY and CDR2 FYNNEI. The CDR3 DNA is TGTGCCAGCACCGAGGGTGGGGGTGAGCAGTACTTC. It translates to CASTEGGGEQYF.

CDR3 protein: CADPRTGVSYEQYF. CDR3 DNA: TGTGCCGACCCCAGGACAGGGGTCTCCTACGAGCAGTACTTC. The chain links TRBV6-5 to TRBJ2-7, with 9 nucleotides matching TRBD1. J was trimmed by 0 bases and V by 11 bases; bases with no gene match: 8. This CDR3 is built from 14 residues. CDR1 and CDR2 from the germline V gene are MNHEY and SVGAGI.

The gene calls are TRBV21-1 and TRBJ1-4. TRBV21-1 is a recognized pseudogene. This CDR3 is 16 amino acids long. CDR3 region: CASSKGRRTANEKLFF. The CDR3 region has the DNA TGTGCCAGCAGCAAAGGCAGGAGGACGGCTAATGAAAAACTGTTTTTT.

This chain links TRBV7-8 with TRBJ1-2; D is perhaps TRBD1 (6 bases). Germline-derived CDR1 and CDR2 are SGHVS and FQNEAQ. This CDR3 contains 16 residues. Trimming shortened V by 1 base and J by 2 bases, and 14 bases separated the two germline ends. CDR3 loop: CASSLDRQAPNYGYTF. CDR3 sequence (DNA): TGTGCCAGCAGCTTAGATAGACAGGCGCCAAACTATGGCTACACCTTC.

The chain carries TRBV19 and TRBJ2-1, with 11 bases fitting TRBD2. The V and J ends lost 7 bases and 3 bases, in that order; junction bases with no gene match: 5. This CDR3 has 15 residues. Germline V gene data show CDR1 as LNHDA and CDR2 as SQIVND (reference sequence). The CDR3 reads CASTYSGGGYNEQFF. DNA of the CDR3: TGTGCCAGTACTTATAGCGGGGGGGGCTACAATGAGCAGTTCTTC. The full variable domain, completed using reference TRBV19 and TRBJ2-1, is DGGITQSPKYLFRKEGQNVTLSCEQNLNHDAMYWYRQDPGQGLRLIYYSQIVNDFQKGDIAEGYSVSREKKESFPLTVTSAQKNPTAFYLCASTYSGGGYNEQFFGPGTRLTVL.

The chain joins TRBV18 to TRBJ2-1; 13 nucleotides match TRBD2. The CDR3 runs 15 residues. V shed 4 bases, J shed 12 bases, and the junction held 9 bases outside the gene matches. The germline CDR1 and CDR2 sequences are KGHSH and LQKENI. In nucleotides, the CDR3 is TGTGCCAGCTCACACCCGGGACTAGCGGGATTAGGGCAGTTCTTC. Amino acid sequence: CASSHPGLAGLGQFF.

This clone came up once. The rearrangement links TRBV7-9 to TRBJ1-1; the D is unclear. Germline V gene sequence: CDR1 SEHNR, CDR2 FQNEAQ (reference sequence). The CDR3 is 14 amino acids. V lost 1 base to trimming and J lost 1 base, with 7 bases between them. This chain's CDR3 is CASSLGQRNTEAFF. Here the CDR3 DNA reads TGTGCCAGCAGCTTAGGGCAGAGGAACACTGAAGCTTTCTTT.

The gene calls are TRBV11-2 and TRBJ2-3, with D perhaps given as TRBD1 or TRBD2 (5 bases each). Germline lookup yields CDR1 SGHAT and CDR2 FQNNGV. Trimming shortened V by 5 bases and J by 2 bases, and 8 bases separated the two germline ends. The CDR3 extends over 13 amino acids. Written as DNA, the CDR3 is TGTGCCAGCAGCACGGGACCCACAGATACGCAGTATTTT. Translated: CASSTGPTDTQYF.

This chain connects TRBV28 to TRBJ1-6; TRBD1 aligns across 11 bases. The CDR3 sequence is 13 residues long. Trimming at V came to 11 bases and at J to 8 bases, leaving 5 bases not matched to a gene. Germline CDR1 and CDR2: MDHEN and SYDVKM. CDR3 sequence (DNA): TGTGCCGGTAGGGGACAGGGGGATTCACCCCTCCACTTT. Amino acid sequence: CAGRGQGDSPLHF.

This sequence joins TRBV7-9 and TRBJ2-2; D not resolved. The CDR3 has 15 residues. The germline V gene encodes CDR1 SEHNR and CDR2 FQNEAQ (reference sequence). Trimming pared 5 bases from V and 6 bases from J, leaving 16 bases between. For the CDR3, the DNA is TGTGCCAGCAGCCCTCGCCACCCCGGCGCCGGGGAGCTGTTTTTT. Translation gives CASSPRHPGAGELFF.

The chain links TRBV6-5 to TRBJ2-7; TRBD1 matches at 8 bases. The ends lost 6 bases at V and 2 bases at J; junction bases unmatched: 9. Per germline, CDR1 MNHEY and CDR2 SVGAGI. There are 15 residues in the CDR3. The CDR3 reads CASRSTGDQPYEQYF. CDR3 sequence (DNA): TGTGCCAGCAGATCGACAGGGGACCAACCCTACGAGCAGTACTTC.

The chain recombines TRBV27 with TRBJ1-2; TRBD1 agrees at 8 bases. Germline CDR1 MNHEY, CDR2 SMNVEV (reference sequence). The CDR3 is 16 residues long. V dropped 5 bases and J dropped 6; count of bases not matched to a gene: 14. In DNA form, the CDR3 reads TGTGCCAGCAGTCCCGCAGGGCAGGGGGCTTACGATGGCTACACCTTC. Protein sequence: CASSPAGQGAYDGYTF.

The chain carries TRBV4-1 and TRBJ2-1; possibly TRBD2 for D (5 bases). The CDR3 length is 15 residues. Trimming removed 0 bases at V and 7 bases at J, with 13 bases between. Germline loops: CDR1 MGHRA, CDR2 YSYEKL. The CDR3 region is CASSQDLSGKNEQFF. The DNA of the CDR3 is TGCGCCAGCAGCCAAGATCTGTCGGGGAAGAATGAGCAGTTCTTC.